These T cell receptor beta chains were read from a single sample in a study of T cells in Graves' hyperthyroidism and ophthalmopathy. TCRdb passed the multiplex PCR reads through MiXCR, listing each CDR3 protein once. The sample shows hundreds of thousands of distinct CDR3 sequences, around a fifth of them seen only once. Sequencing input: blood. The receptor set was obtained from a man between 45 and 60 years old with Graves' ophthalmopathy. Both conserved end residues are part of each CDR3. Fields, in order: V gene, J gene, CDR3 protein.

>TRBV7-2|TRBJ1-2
CASSFPRDLSGGYTF
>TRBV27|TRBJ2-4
CASSGGSGTGDIQYF
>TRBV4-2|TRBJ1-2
CASSQDISTANYGYTF
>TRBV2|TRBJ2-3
CASSKDHTDTQYF
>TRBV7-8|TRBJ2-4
CASSSRTGGGDIQYF
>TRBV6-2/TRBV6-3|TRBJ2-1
CASGLFSYNEQFF
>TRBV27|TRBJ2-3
CASSLREGTDTQYF
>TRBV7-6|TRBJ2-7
CASSLASGSAYEQYF
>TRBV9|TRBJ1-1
CASSAAGTGVAEASF
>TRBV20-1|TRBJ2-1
CSADDHDRPGNEQFF
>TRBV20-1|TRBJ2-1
CSAGSPPYNEQFF
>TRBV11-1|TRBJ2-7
CASSLRGTGSYEQYF
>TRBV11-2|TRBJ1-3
CASSLGTVGNTIYF
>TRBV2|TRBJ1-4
CASRVQATNEKLFF
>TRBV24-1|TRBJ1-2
CATSETGTGGGYTF
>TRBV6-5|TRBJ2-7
CASSYSGTGAFYEQYF
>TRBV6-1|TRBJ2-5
CASSRGAVTGTRETQYF
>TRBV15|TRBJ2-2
CATSTGQGTTGELFF
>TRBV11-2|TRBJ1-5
CASSFYICSARDLFGQPQHF
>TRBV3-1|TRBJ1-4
CASSQDGRYTNEKLFF
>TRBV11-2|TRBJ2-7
CASSSAGNPYEQYF
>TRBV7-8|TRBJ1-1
CASSLAGVMNTEAFF
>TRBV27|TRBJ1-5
CASSPFSTGSRYQPQHF